The 24 T cell receptor beta chains below all came from one sample that was sequenced in a study of T cell responses to AZD1222 COVID-19 vaccine. The protocol was immunoSEQ multiplex PCR, while the TCRdb copy is restricted to in-frame clones and leaves out a portion. The sample carries 200,000 to 300,000 clones, 80% to 95% recorded once. The sequencing here drew on peripheral blood, taken on day 0 of AZD1222 vaccination. The receptors originated from an adult in good health.

V and J are TRBV5-1 and TRBJ2-2; D possibly corresponds to TRBD1 (8 bases). The V end lost 9 bases, the J end lost 6 bases, and 21 bases lay between the germline ends. Germline values: CDR1 SGHRS, CDR2 YFSETQ. The length of the CDR3 is 15 residues. CDR3: CATSPTGAGAGELFF. The DNA for the CDR3 is TGCGCCACCAGTCCGACAGGGGCGGGGGCCGGGGAGCTGTTTTTT.

This clone showed up just once. This chain uses TRBV11-2 with TRBJ1-6; D is ambiguous. Trimming cost V 0 bases and J 7 bases, with 10 bases left between them. Germline V gene sequence: CDR1 SGHAT, CDR2 FQNNGV. The CDR3 runs 15 residues. Here the CDR3 DNA reads TGTGCCAGCAGCTTAGATTTCGCGGTGAATTCACCCCTCCACTTT. Translation: CASSLDFAVNSPLHF.

CDR3: CASSFHQADEQFF. The CDR3 DNA reads TGCGCCAGCAGCTTTCACCAGGCGGATGAGCAGTTCTTC. V usage is TRBV5-1 and J usage is TRBJ2-1, with D hard to call. CDR1 is SGHRS, CDR2 YFSETQ, per germline. V dropped 2 bases and J dropped 8 bases, with 11 bases sitting between them. CDR3 length: 13 amino acids.

V is TRBV7-2 and J is TRBJ1-4; maybe TRBD1 (5 bases). The germline V and J ends were trimmed by 4 bases and 7 bases, with 16 bases remaining between them. CDR1 is SGHTA and CDR2 is FQGNSA in the germline V gene. This CDR3 is built from 15 residues. The CDR3 here is CASSSNSHGGEKLFF. As DNA, the CDR3 is TGTGCCAGCAGCTCAAACAGCCACGGGGGTGAAAAACTGTTTTTT.

The chain combines TRBV28 with TRBJ1-1; D is unresolved. The V gene's germline CDR1 is MDHEN and CDR2 SYDVKM. Deletions cut 2 bases from V and 7 bases from J, with 8 bases between. This CDR3 has 12 amino acids. As DNA, the CDR3 is TGTGCCAGCAGTTTAGTGGCCAGTGAAGCTTTCTTT. Translation gives CASSLVASEAFF.

The genes are TRBV7-9 and TRBJ1-5, with 7 nucleotides matching TRBD1. Per germline, CDR1 SEHNR and CDR2 FQNEAQ (reference sequence). The CDR3 totals 18 residues. Trimming cost V 1 base and J 0 bases; bases outside gene matches: 9. In nucleotides, the CDR3 is TGTGCCAGCAGCTTAGGAGGAAAACAGGGGTATAGCAATCAGCCCCAGCATTTT. Translating gives CASSLGGKQGYSNQPQHF.

V usage is TRBV24-1 and J usage is TRBJ2-3; weak D call: TRBD2 (5 bases). The CDR3 contains 15 residues. The ends were cut back, 4 bases at V and 1 base at J, with 11 bases in the middle. The germline CDR1 and CDR2 sequences are KGHDR and SFDVKD. The CDR3, as DNA: TGTGCCACCAGTGACAGCGGATCTGGCACAGATACGCAGTATTTT. Protein product: CATSDSGSGTDTQYF.

The rearrangement joins TRBV5-5 to TRBJ2-7; maybe TRBD1 (6 bases). V was trimmed by 4 bases and J by 2 bases, leaving 13 bases between them. Germline values: CDR1 SGHKS, CDR2 YYEKEE (reference sequence). This CDR3 has 14 amino acids. CDR3 DNA: TGTGCCAGCAGCCCGCAGACAGGCCCCTACGAGCAGTACTTC. As protein: CASSPQTGPYEQYF.

The genes are TRBV28 and TRBJ1-1, with D possibly being TRBD1 (6 bases). The CDR3 length is 13 residues. Germline V lookup: CDR1 MDHEN, CDR2 SYDVKM. The V end lost 6 bases, the J end lost 4 bases, and 12 bases lay between the germline ends. CDR3 protein: CASRVTGPTEAFF. Here the CDR3 DNA reads TGTGCCAGCAGAGTAACAGGGCCCACTGAAGCTTTCTTT.

This clone was recorded once. This chain connects TRBV7-2 to TRBJ2-1, with a possible D match to TRBD2 (6 bases). The germline V and J ends were trimmed by 3 bases and 0 bases, with 9 bases remaining between them. The germline V gene encodes CDR1 SGHTA and CDR2 FQGNSA. CDR3 length: 15 residues. CDR3 sequence reads: CASSFGSSSYNEQFF. The CDR3 coding sequence is TGTGCCAGCAGCTTCGGGAGTAGCTCCTACAATGAGCAGTTCTTC.

The chain carries TRBV7-9 and TRBJ2-7; D call uncertain. V was clipped by 5 bases and J by 0 bases, with 11 bases between them. The CDR3 has 14 residues. CDR1 and CDR2 (germline): SEHNR, FQNEAQ (reference sequence). CDR3 DNA: TGTGCCAGCAGCCCATCGGTAAGCTCCTACGAGCAGTACTTC. It encodes CASSPSVSSYEQYF.

This clone turned up a few times. The chain is built from TRBV5-1 and TRBJ2-1; 11 bases map to TRBD2. From germline, CDR1 is SGHRS and CDR2 YFSETQ. The CDR3 has 20 residues. The ends lost 1 base at V and 4 bases at J; junction bases unmatched: 16. CDR3 sequence: CASSLFASGGLHQLYNEQFF. The CDR3 DNA is TGCGCCAGCAGCTTGTTCGCTAGCGGGGGGTTACACCAGCTTTACAATGAGCAGTTCTTC.

This rearrangement joins TRBV5-1 to TRBJ2-3, with unresolved D. The CDR3 has 11 residues. V lost 7 bases to trimming and J lost 2 bases, with 5 bases between them. The germline V gene has CDR1 SGHRS and CDR2 YFSETQ. The DNA of the CDR3 is TGCGCCAGCCGCCTCACAGATACGCAGTATTTT. This codes for CASRLTDTQYF.

This sequence joins TRBV7-2 and TRBJ1-3, with D uncertain. The CDR3 has 14 amino acids. V was trimmed by 3 bases and J by 0 bases, leaving 6 bases between them. Germline assignment: CDR1 SGHTA and CDR2 FQGNSA. For the CDR3, the DNA is TGTGCCAGCAGCTTTACCCGCTCTGGAAACACCATATATTTT. This translates into CASSFTRSGNTIYF.

J is TRBJ2-5 and V is TRBV7-8, with TRBD2 matching 8 bases. The CDR3 contains 14 residues. Germline V gene data show CDR1 as SGHVS and CDR2 as FQNEAQ. Trimming removed 2 bases from V and 5 bases from J; junction bases left unmatched: 4. CDR3 in DNA: TGTGCCAGCAGCTTAATAGCGGGGATGGAGACCCAGTACTTC. This codes for CASSLIAGMETQYF.

Of note for this clone: The junction shows a germline mismatch at one end, possibly a read error. The V call is TRBV27, the J call TRBJ1-2, with 7 bases identical to TRBD1. Germline V gives CDR1 MNHEY, CDR2 SMNVEV (reference sequence). The CDR3 consists of 13 residues. The CDR3 DNA sequence: TGTGCCAGCAGTTTATATGGGACAGATGGCTACAACTTC. As protein: CASSLYGTDGYNF.

This rearrangement joins TRBV11-2 to TRBJ1-1; D is unresolved. V lost 5 bases and J lost 3, with 13 bases in between. Germline lookup yields CDR1 SGHAT and CDR2 FQNNGV. The CDR3 runs 14 residues. The DNA for the CDR3 is TGTGCCAGCAGCCACCCCGGCCCCCACACTGAAGCTTTCTTT. As protein: CASSHPGPHTEAFF. The full variable domain, its missing parts supplied by reference TRBV11-2 and TRBJ1-1, is EAGVAQSPRYKIIEKRQSVAFWCNPISGHATLYWYQQILGQGPKLLIQFQNNGVVDDSQLPKDRFSAERLKGVDSTLKIQPAKLEDSAVYLCASSHPGPHTEAFFGQGTRLTVV.

The chain recombines TRBV24-1 with TRBJ2-3, with D tentatively TRBD2 (5 bases). V was cut by 0 bases and J by 2 bases, with 14 bases left in between. Germline assignment: CDR1 KGHDR and CDR2 SFDVKD. This CDR3 contains 17 residues. In nucleotides, the CDR3 is TGTGCCACCAGTGATTTGGATATACGAGGGCACACAGATACGCAGTATTTT. This gives the protein CATSDLDIRGHTDTQYF.

The chain has TRBV24-1 and TRBJ2-1; the D gene could be TRBD1 or TRBD2 (5 bases each). V lost 3 bases and J lost 10, with 9 bases in between. CDR1 and CDR2 from the germline V gene are KGHDR and SFDVKD. CDR3 length: 12 residues. CDR3 DNA sequence: TGTGCCACCAGTGATGGGGGTGCCGAGCAGTTCTTC. It is translated as CATSDGGAEQFF.

V usage is TRBV2 and J usage is TRBJ2-7; D could derive from TRBD1 or TRBD2 (5 bases each). CDR1 is SNHLY, CDR2 FYNNEI, per germline. This CDR3 contains 13 residues. V lost 1 base and J 7 bases, leaving 11 bases between the germline ends. The CDR3, as DNA: TGTGCCAGCAGTGAAGGAGGGGAAAGGGAGCAGTACTTC. Protein: CASSEGGEREQYF.

The gene calls are TRBV7-2 and TRBJ2-7, with 11 nucleotides matching TRBD2. From germline, CDR1 is SGHTA and CDR2 FQGNSA. CDR3 length: 18 residues. Trimming took 3 bases from V and 5 from J; bases not matched to a gene: 15. Here the CDR3 DNA reads TGTGCCAGCAGCTTGGCCCCGGGGGTAGCGGGAGGGCCTAACGAGCAGTACTTC. Translating it yields CASSLAPGVAGGPNEQYF.

The CDR3 DNA reads TGCAGCGTTGGTAGGGCTCTTGATACGCAGTATTTT. It specifies CSVGRALDTQYF. J is TRBJ2-3 and V is TRBV29-1, with D hard to call. This CDR3 has 12 residues. The germline V gene encodes CDR1 SQVTM and CDR2 ANQGSEA. The germline V and J ends were trimmed by 4 bases and 6 bases, with 11 bases remaining between them.

V is TRBV18 and J is TRBJ2-2; D not resolved. V was trimmed by 2 bases and J by 4 bases, leaving 14 bases between them. The germline CDR1 and CDR2 sequences are KGHSH and LQKENI. The CDR3 is 16 residues long. In DNA form, the CDR3 reads TGTGCCAGCTCACCAAGGGTGATAGGAATCACCGGGGAGCTGTTTTTT. This encodes CASSPRVIGITGELFF.

The J gene is TRBJ2-1, the V gene TRBV7-3, with 7 positions matching TRBD2. V lost 4 bases to trimming and J lost 8 bases; unmatched junction nucleotides: 14. From germline, CDR1 is SGHTA and CDR2 FQGTGA. CDR3 size: 16 residues. CDR3 sequence reads: CASSSGLEAGDDEQFF. The CDR3 coding sequence is TGTGCCAGCAGCTCCGGACTAGAGGCGGGGGACGATGAGCAGTTCTTC.